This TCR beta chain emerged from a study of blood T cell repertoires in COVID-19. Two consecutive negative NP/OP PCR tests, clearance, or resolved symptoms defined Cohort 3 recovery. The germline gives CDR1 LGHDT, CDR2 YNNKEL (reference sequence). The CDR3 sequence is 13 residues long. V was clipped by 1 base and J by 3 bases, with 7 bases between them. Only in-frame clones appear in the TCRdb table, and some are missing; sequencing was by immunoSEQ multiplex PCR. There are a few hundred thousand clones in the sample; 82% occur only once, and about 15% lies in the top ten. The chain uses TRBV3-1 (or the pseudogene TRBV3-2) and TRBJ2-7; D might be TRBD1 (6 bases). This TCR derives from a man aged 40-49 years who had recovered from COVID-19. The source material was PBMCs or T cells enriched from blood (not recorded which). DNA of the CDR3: TGTGCCAGCAGCCAAGGACAGGTCTACGAGCAGTACTTC. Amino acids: CASSQGQVYEQYF.